Each of the 28 T cell receptor beta chains below was sequenced from the same sample in a study of T cell responses to AZD1222 COVID-19 vaccine. Data came from immunoSEQ multiplex PCR; TCRdb stores just in-frame clones and leaves some out. The sample carries more than 95,000 clones, approximately 89% recorded once. The sequencing used peripheral blood, collected on day 0 of AZD1222 vaccination. All receptors derive from an adult in good health.

CDR3 sequence: CASSLRMADTQYF. In DNA, the CDR3 is TGCGCCAGCAGCCTTCGCATGGCAGATACGCAGTATTTT. The chain has TRBV5-1 and TRBJ2-3; D is uncertain. Germline V gives CDR1 SGHRS, CDR2 YFSETQ. There are 13 residues in the CDR3. V lost 4 bases to trimming and J lost 4 bases, with 10 bases between them.

A single count supports this clone. The same CDR3 also results from other DNA sequences found in this sample. The rearrangement uses TRBV7-9 and TRBJ1-5; unclear D gene. This CDR3 region has 13 residues. With 2 bases removed from V and 6 bases from J, the gap between germline ends came to 8 bases. Germline V gene data show CDR1 as SEHNR and CDR2 as FQNEAQ (reference sequence). CDR3 amino acids: CASSLRRGQPQHF. CDR3 DNA: TGTGCCAGCAGCTTAAGAAGAGGTCAGCCCCAGCATTTT.

J is TRBJ1-1 and V is TRBV29-1, with D possibly matching TRBD1 (6 bases). Trimming took 6 bases from V and 4 from J, leaving 18 bases between them. Germline V lookup: CDR1 SQVTM, CDR2 ANQGSEA. This CDR3 contains 14 residues. The CDR3 DNA sequence: TGCAGCGTAGAATACAGGGCCCTCGGCACTGAAGCTTTCTTT. Its translation: CSVEYRALGTEAFF.

This clone was seen only a few times. The chain uses TRBV5-4 and TRBJ1-1; D is possibly TRBD1 (5 bases). V lost 4 bases to trimming and J lost 1 base, with 17 bases between them. This CDR3 spans 16 amino acids. The germline V gene encodes CDR1 SGHNT and CDR2 YYREEE (reference sequence). CDR3 sequence reads: CASSPFRVLRNTEAFF. The CDR3 region has the DNA TGTGCCAGCAGCCCATTCAGGGTACTACGGAACACTGAAGCTTTCTTT.

V and J are TRBV5-6 and TRBJ1-5, with 7 bases identical to TRBD1. Trimming cost V 1 base and J 2 bases; bases outside gene matches: 6. The CDR3 covers 16 residues. Germline V gives CDR1 SGHDT, CDR2 YYEEEE. CDR3 sequence: CASSLRTGGGNQPQHF. CDR3 in DNA: TGTGCCAGCAGCTTGAGGACAGGTGGTGGCAATCAGCCCCAGCATTTT.

In this sample, this clone turned up once. The gene calls are TRBV12-3 or TRBV12-4 and TRBJ1-3; no clear D. The V end was cut by 4 bases, the J end by 7 bases, with 11 bases between. This CDR3 has 13 residues. CDR3 sequence: CASSSHSGNTIYF. DNA for the CDR3: TGTGCCAGCAGTTCCCACTCGGGGAACACCATATATTTT.

The chain uses TRBV2 and TRBJ2-7, with 7 bases identical to TRBD1. The CDR3 has 17 residues. CDR1 and CDR2 from the germline V gene are SNHLY and FYNNEI. Germline trimming cut 1 base from V and 1 base from J; bases unmatched to any gene: 10. For the CDR3, the DNA is TGTGCCAGCAGTGAAGGGCAGGGGGTAGGCGGTTCCTACGAGCAGTACTTC. Its translation is CASSEGQGVGGSYEQYF.

J is TRBJ2-1 and V is TRBV6-5; 8 bases map to TRBD1. Germline trimming cut 8 bases from V and 4 bases from J; bases unmatched to any gene: 7. The germline V gene encodes CDR1 MNHEY and CDR2 SVGAGI. This CDR3 spans 14 amino acids. CDR3 sequence: CASLDRGAYNEQFF. The CDR3 nucleotides are TGTGCCAGCCTAGACAGGGGCGCATACAATGAGCAGTTCTTC.

The chain links TRBV2 to TRBJ2-2; 7 bases match TRBD2. The ends lost 6 bases at V and 6 bases at J; junction bases unmatched: 7. Germline CDR1 reads SNHLY; CDR2 reads FYNNEI. The CDR3 consists of 14 residues. The CDR3 bases are TGTGCCAGCAGGGGGGGGGAGACCCCCGGGGAGCTGTTTTTT. The encoded protein is CASRGGETPGELFF.

This clone was picked up a small number of times. The chain carries TRBV9 and TRBJ2-3, with 8 bases that match TRBD2. The CDR3 sequence is 17 residues long. Germline CDR1 and CDR2: SGDLS and YYNGEE. V was clipped by 0 bases and J by 9 bases; unmatched bases: 15. The CDR3 spells CASSVEGTSGGALTQYF. In DNA form, the CDR3 reads TGTGCCAGCAGCGTAGAGGGGACTAGTGGGGGGGCTCTAACGCAGTATTTT. Based on the CDR3 plus reference TRBV9 and TRBJ2-3, the full variable domain is DSGVTQTPKHLITATGQRVTLRCSPRSGDLSVYWYQQSLDQGLQFLIQYYNGEERAKGNILERFSAQQFPDLHSELNLSSLELGDSALYFCASSVEGTSGGALTQYFGPGTRLTVL.

Remarks on this clone: This specimen includes other DNA sequences encoding the same CDR3. For the CDR3, the DNA is TGCAGCGTTCCGGGACAGGCCCAAGAGACCCAGTACTTC. Translated, it gives CSVPGQAQETQYF. The chain is built from TRBV29-1 and TRBJ2-5; 8 nucleotides align to TRBD1. The CDR3 length is 13 residues. The germline V gene has CDR1 SQVTM and CDR2 ANQGSEA. V dropped 5 bases and J dropped 1; count of bases not matched to a gene: 3.

The chain combines TRBV25-1 with TRBJ1-1; D may be TRBD1 (6 bases). The CDR3 consists of 15 residues. The germline V gene encodes CDR1 MGHDK and CDR2 SYGVNS. The germline V and J ends were trimmed by 2 bases and 3 bases, with 13 bases remaining between them. DNA for the CDR3: TGTGCCAGCAGTGAAATTGGGGGCAAGTACACTGAAGCTTTCTTT. It specifies CASSEIGGKYTEAFF.

This chain uses TRBV13 with TRBJ1-2; possibly TRBD1 for D (6 bases). Looked up from germline, CDR1 is PRHDT and CDR2 is FYEKMQ (reference sequence). The CDR3 spans 11 residues. The V gene lost 5 bases and the J gene lost 8 bases, with 9 bases spanning the gap. The CDR3 sequence: CASSLGAGYTF. The CDR3 coding sequence is TGTGCCAGCAGCCTGGGGGCGGGCTACACCTTC.

A note on this clone: The CDR3 does not close with the conserved phenylalanine or tryptophan, likely indicating a read error. V and J are TRBV6-1 and TRBJ1-6, with D possibly TRBD1 on 6 matching bases. The germline V gene encodes CDR1 MNHNS and CDR2 SASEGT. V shed 4 bases and J shed 3 bases, with 16 bases lying between them. There are 17 residues in the CDR3. CDR3 protein: CASSALNREIYNSPLHL. The CDR3 DNA reads as TGTGCCAGCAGTGCACTTAACAGGGAGATCTATAATTCACCCCTCCACCTT.

V usage is TRBV4-1 and J usage is TRBJ1-4, with no clear D. V was pared by 0 bases and J by 0 bases, with 5 bases between. CDR3 length: 15 amino acids. Looked up from germline, CDR1 is MGHRA and CDR2 is YSYEKL. This chain's CDR3 is CASSQDRATNEKLFF. The CDR3 DNA sequence: TGCGCCAGCAGCCAAGACAGAGCAACTAATGAAAAACTGTTTTTT.

With respect to this clone: This CDR3 is also generated by other DNA sequences in the sample. The chain carries TRBV4-1 and TRBJ1-1; D is undetermined. Germline CDR1 reads MGHRA; CDR2 reads YSYEKL. Between the trimmed V and J ends, which lost 1 base and 1 base, there was a span of 4 bases. CDR3 length: 13 amino acids. CDR3 loop: CASSQGGNTEAFF. CDR3 DNA sequence: TGCGCCAGCAGCCAAGGGGGGAACACTGAAGCTTTCTTT.

At least ten counts were recorded for this clone. No conserved phenylalanine or tryptophan ends this CDR3, so it is likely a read error. The same CDR3 is also encoded by other DNA sequences in this sample. The chain carries TRBV6-2 or TRBV6-3 and TRBJ1-6; the D is unclear. The V gene lost 2 bases and the J gene lost 5 bases, with 4 bases spanning the gap. The CDR3 spans 13 residues. Germline CDR1 is MNHEY and CDR2 is SVGEGT. The CDR3 coding sequence is TGTGCCAGCAGTTACAGGGATAATTCACCCCTCCACCTT. Translated: CASSYRDNSPLHL.

This clone appeared once. The gene calls are TRBV18 and TRBJ2-2; 8 bases are a match to TRBD1. CDR1 KGHSH and CDR2 LQKENI come from the germline V gene. The CDR3 is made up of 17 amino acids. The trim removed 1 base at V and 4 bases at J, leaving 8 bases unmatched. CDR3 sequence: CASSPRIETGGTGELFF. The DNA for the CDR3 is TGTGCCAGCTCACCACGGATAGAAACAGGGGGCACCGGGGAGCTGTTTTTT.

The table lists this clone with a count of one. The V gene is TRBV30, the J gene TRBJ2-1; D unclear. Trimming cost V 1 base and J 10 bases, with 11 bases left between them. The CDR3 spans 12 residues. Germline V gene data show CDR1 as GTSNPN and CDR2 as SVGIG (reference sequence). Written as DNA, the CDR3 is TGTGCCTGGAGTGATAACCCCCGGGAGCAGTTCTTC. Translating gives CAWSDNPREQFF.

A word on this clone: Because the CDR3 is missing its conserved closing phenylalanine or tryptophan, this is likely a read error. The chain has TRBV7-8 and TRBJ1-6; TRBD1 agrees at 9 bases. This CDR3 has 18 residues. CDR1 and CDR2 (germline): SGHVS, FQNEAQ. The V gene end was trimmed by 4 bases and the J gene end by 8 bases; junction bases not matched to a gene: 15. The CDR3 nucleotides are TGTGCCAGCAGCTCGAGGACAGGGGCGAATATCGGGTATTCACCCCTCCACCTT. Amino acid sequence: CASSSRTGANIGYSPLHL.

The chain is built from TRBV3-1 (or the pseudogene TRBV3-2) and TRBJ2-3; 8 bases are shared with TRBD1. Per germline, CDR1 LGHDT and CDR2 YNNKEL (reference sequence). CDR3 length: 16 residues. Germline trimming cut 0 bases from V and 1 base from J; bases unmatched to any gene: 3. For the CDR3, the DNA is TGTGCCAGCAGCCAAGATCTGACAGGGGGCACAGATACGCAGTATTTT. Translation gives CASSQDLTGGTDTQYF.

V usage is TRBV7-8 and J usage is TRBJ2-7; TRBD1 aligns across 7 bases. Trimming took 5 bases from V and 0 from J; bases not matched to a gene: 10. The CDR3 is made up of 16 amino acids. Germline values: CDR1 SGHVS, CDR2 FQNEAQ. Written as DNA, the CDR3 is TGTGCCAGCAGCCCAGGGACAGTGATTATCTCCTACGAGCAGTACTTC. Its translation: CASSPGTVIISYEQYF.

The genes are TRBV18 and TRBJ2-7; TRBD1 matches at 7 bases. V lost 3 bases to trimming and J lost 5 bases; unmatched junction nucleotides: 13. Per germline, CDR1 KGHSH and CDR2 LQKENI. The CDR3 sequence is 16 residues long. The CDR3 bases are TGTGCCAGCTCACCGCTGATACAGGGGCGGCGGGACGAGCAGTACTTC. This gives the protein CASSPLIQGRRDEQYF.

The chain links TRBV4-1 to TRBJ2-7; D remains ambiguous. Trimming took off 3 bases at V and 5 bases at J, with 5 bases between the two ends. Looked up from germline, CDR1 is MGHRA and CDR2 is YSYEKL. The CDR3 loop spans 11 amino acids. DNA for the CDR3: TGCGCCAGCAGCCAGCTCCACGAGCAGTACTTC. This sequence encodes CASSQLHEQYF.

The chain links TRBV6-5 to TRBJ1-5, with D possibly matching TRBD1 (5 bases). Between the trimmed V and J ends, which lost 3 bases and 4 bases, there was a span of 10 bases. CDR3 length: 14 residues. The V gene's germline CDR1 is MNHEY and CDR2 SVGAGI. The CDR3 sequence: CASSYGGSNQPQHF. The CDR3, as DNA: TGTGCCAGCAGTTATGGGGGATCTAATCAGCCCCAGCATTTT.

This chain links TRBV12-5 with TRBJ1-1, with D possibly matching TRBD1 (6 bases). This CDR3 is 16 amino acids long. V lost 0 bases and J 0 bases, leaving 11 bases between the germline ends. Germline CDR1 is LGHNT and CDR2 is FRNRAP. DNA of the CDR3: TGTGCTAGTGGTTTGGTAGTAGCAGGGGTGAACACTGAAGCTTTCTTT. Translated: CASGLVVAGVNTEAFF.

The chain carries TRBV9 and TRBJ2-3; D may be TRBD1 (6 bases). The V end lost 10 bases, the J end lost 3 bases, and 21 bases lay between the germline ends. The CDR3 has 15 amino acids. CDR1 is SGDLS, CDR2 YYNGEE, per germline. The CDR3 nucleotides are TGTGCCGCCTCAACCTCAGGGGATCGGACAGATACGCAGTATTTT. The encoded protein is CAASTSGDRTDTQYF.

This chain links TRBV11-2 with TRBJ2-2; unclear D gene. Per germline, CDR1 SGHAT and CDR2 FQNNGV. CDR3 size: 14 residues. The germline V and J ends were trimmed by 4 bases and 3 bases, with 9 bases remaining between them. The CDR3 reads CASSSTADTGELFF. The CDR3 bases are TGTGCCAGCAGCTCGACTGCGGACACCGGGGAGCTGTTTTTT.